A single T cell receptor (beta chain) is shown here with its context. The V and J ends lost 5 bases and 3 bases, in that order; junction bases with no gene match: 11. Germline V gene lookup returns CDR1 SGHRS and CDR2 YFSETQ. The CDR3 spans 15 residues. The authors drew around 9.3 milliliters of peripheral blood from each donor. Every sample gave at least 5.5 micrograms of total RNA when it was extracted. The record originates from a study of blood T cells in healthy people across ages. A second PCR of roughly 7 to 11 cycles used a sample-barcoded 5' primer and a J-beta primer mix. Researchers report that a template-switch adaptor with 12 random nucleotides tagged each cDNA molecule. TCRdb called the 5' RACE reads again in MiXCR, with one record for every CDR3 protein. The profile shows around 580,000 distinct CDR3 sequences, around 50% of them singletons.

The origin of this receptor is a man aged 80 or over in good health. Specimen: blood. This chain connects TRBV5-1 to TRBJ2-7, with 7 bases lining up with TRBD1. The CDR3 sequence: CASRPRQGDFYEQYF. DNA for the CDR3: TGCGCCAGCAGGCCTCGACAGGGCGATTTCTACGAGCAGTACTTC.